A single sample gave rise to the 9 T cell receptor beta chains below, sequenced in a study of cytomegalovirus exposure and HLA in healthy donors. PCR amplification relied on 60 Vbeta primers (plus 13 Jbeta primers). Method: immunoSEQ multiplex PCR; TCRdb's copy keeps in-frame clones and lacks some. The sample lists about 130,000 clones, 70% to 85% occurring once. The sample comprised PBMCs. All receptors derive from a woman aged 50 to 60 in good health and CMV-seronegative.

This chain uses TRBV27 with TRBJ1-6; unclear D gene. The CDR3 runs to 12 residues. The V gene lost 2 bases and the J gene lost 6 bases, with 2 bases spanning the gap. CDR1 and CDR2 (germline): MNHEY, SMNVEV (reference sequence). DNA for the CDR3: TGTGCCAGCAGTTTACTTAATTCACCCCTCCACTTT. Its translation is CASSLLNSPLHF.

The chain links TRBV5-1 to TRBJ2-5, with D perhaps TRBD1 (6 bases). The CDR3 loop spans 14 amino acids. The ends were cut back, 3 bases at V and 5 bases at J, with 14 bases in the middle. The V gene's germline CDR1 is SGHRS and CDR2 YFSETQ. The chain's CDR3 is CASSWGQVRETQYF. The CDR3 DNA sequence: TGCGCCAGCAGCTGGGGGCAAGTGAGGGAGACCCAGTACTTC.

This chain connects TRBV7-2 to TRBJ2-6; 7 bases agree with TRBD1. The germline gives CDR1 SGHTA, CDR2 FQGNSA. This CDR3 region has 16 residues. V dropped 5 bases and J dropped 2; count of bases not matched to a gene: 6. The CDR3 nucleotides are TGTGCCAGCAGCCGCCGGACAGGAACTGGGGCCAACGTCCTGACTTTC. Encoded protein: CASSRRTGTGANVLTF.

This clone has a handful of counts. The chain is built from TRBV5-6 and TRBJ1-2; D may be TRBD1 (5 bases). CDR1 is SGHDT, CDR2 YYEEEE, per germline. V lost 0 bases to trimming and J lost 8 bases, with 17 bases between them. There are 15 residues in the CDR3. The CDR3 is CASSLVIPGLGGYTF. CDR3 in DNA: TGTGCCAGCAGCTTGGTAATCCCAGGGCTCGGGGGCTACACCTTC.

V gene TRBV6-5 combines with J gene TRBJ1-2, with TRBD1 identical over 10 bases. This CDR3 contains 13 residues. V shed 4 bases, J shed 8 bases, and the junction held 4 bases outside the gene matches. Germline V gene lookup returns CDR1 MNHEY and CDR2 SVGAGI. CDR3 residues: CASSWTGGGGYTF. In nucleotides, the CDR3 is TGTGCCAGCAGTTGGACAGGGGGAGGGGGCTACACCTTC.

V gene TRBV4-2 combines with J gene TRBJ2-3; 9 nucleotides match TRBD1. The V gene's germline CDR1 is LGHNA and CDR2 YNFKEQ. This CDR3 is 15 amino acids long. V gave up 4 bases and J gave up 3 bases; unmatched junction bases: 5. The CDR3 bases are TGTGCCAGCAGCCCCCAGGACAGGGGTACAGATACGCAGTATTTT. This gives the protein CASSPQDRGTDTQYF.

The chain is built from TRBV11-3 and TRBJ2-7; possibly TRBD2 for D (5 bases). Trimming removed 1 base at V and 0 bases at J, with 10 bases between. This CDR3 has 15 residues. Per the germline V gene, CDR1 is SGHNT and CDR2 is YENEEA. The DNA for the CDR3 is TGTGCCAGCAGCTTAGGGGCGGGCAGCTCCTACGAGCAGTACTTC. Translated: CASSLGAGSSYEQYF.

J is TRBJ2-7 and V is TRBV28, with 14 bases that match TRBD2. The CDR3 has 16 residues. V shed 3 bases, J shed 4 bases, and the junction held 5 bases outside the gene matches. Germline CDR1 and CDR2: MDHEN and SYDVKM. The chain's CDR3 is CASSFKGTSGSYEQYF. The CDR3 DNA reads TGTGCCAGCAGTTTTAAGGGGACTAGCGGGAGTTACGAGCAGTACTTC. Combining the CDR3 with reference TRBV28 and TRBJ2-7 gives the whole variable domain DVKVTQSSRYLVKRTGEKVFLECVQDMDHENMFWYRQDPGLGLRLIYFSYDVKMKEKGDIPEGYSVSREKKERFSLILESASTNQTSMYLCASSFKGTSGSYEQYFGPGTRLTVT.

This sequence joins TRBV30 and TRBJ2-5; D may be TRBD1 (6 bases). The better agreement between TRBJ2-7 and the DNA end casts doubt on the J call. The CDR3 length is 15 residues. From germline, CDR1 is GTSNPN and CDR2 SVGIG (reference sequence). CDR3 sequence: CAWSADMGALYEQYF. CDR3 in DNA: TGTGCCTGGAGTGCCGATATGGGGGCCCTATACGAGCAGTACTTC.